A selection of T cell receptor beta chains follows, all from one sample in a study of PD-L1 blockade in urothelial cancer. Clones were sequenced by immunoSEQ multiplex PCR, and TCRdb holds only the in-frame ones, with some missing. The sample has tens of thousands of clones; about 90% are singletons. The sequenced sample was PBMCs, obtained around atezolizumab (anti-PD-L1) treatment. The receptors derive from a man in his 70s with urothelial cancer. Both conserved end residues are part of each CDR3.

j_call,v_call,cdr3_aa
TRBJ1-2,TRBV6-1,CASTLGVRGYTF
TRBJ2-7,TRBV2,CASSEGQFRQYF
TRBJ1-5,TRBV19,CASSIELGLWGHATQPQHF
TRBJ2-1,TRBV18,CASSPPYRAGVLYNEQFF
TRBJ2-7,TRBV23-1,CASSQSKTSRESTYEQYF
TRBJ2-2,TRBV7-6,CASLTRTAGELFF
TRBJ1-1,TRBV16,CASSQSGVVTEAFF
TRBJ1-5,TRBV6-1,CASLGQGQQPQHF
TRBJ2-2,TRBV25-1,CASSDTGLAGNTGELFF
TRBJ2-7,TRBV6-1,CASSEAGLPYSYEQYF
TRBJ1-5,TRBV5-8,CASSLIRQGKQPQHF
TRBJ1-3,TRBV5-1,CASSSLGGLEGNTIYF
TRBJ2-6,TRBV30,CAWTGSGANVLTF
TRBJ2-3,TRBV2,CASITQGVSTDTQYF
TRBJ1-1,TRBV5-1,CASSLGGVSDSEAFF
TRBJ2-1,TRBV7-3,CASSLSSGGSYNEQFF
TRBJ2-7,TRBV7-9,CASSFATYEQYF
TRBJ2-5,TRBV5-1,CASSLGQGQETQYF
TRBJ2-3,TRBV7-2,CASSPSTFTQYF
TRBJ1-1,TRBV7-9,CASSYRGKGTEAFF
TRBJ2-5,TRBV28,CASSLFDRKETQYF
TRBJ2-5,TRBV5-6,CASSFPRAQETQYF
TRBJ2-1,TRBV14,CASSQGYAGVQFF
TRBJ2-7,TRBV18,CASSPASGAQYEQYF
TRBJ2-1,TRBV4-1,CASSQVIITGTYNEQFF
TRBJ2-1,TRBV30,CAWSVRGSSYNEQFF
TRBJ2-2,TRBV29-1,CSARPGGGTGELFF
TRBJ2-6,TRBV18,CASSPAGANVLTF
TRBJ1-3,TRBV6-6,CASRTGSSGNTIYF
TRBJ2-3,TRBV15,CATSRGTSGSTDTQYF
TRBJ1-2,TRBV30,CAWSDSYYGYTF
TRBJ2-7,TRBV14,CASSQDKGGFHEQYF
TRBJ1-2,TRBV5-1,CASSLAGSDYGYTF
TRBJ2-7,TRBV29-1,CSVEDRLAGPGEQYF
TRBJ1-5,TRBV9,CASSSKSNQPQHF
TRBJ2-1,TRBV30,CAWSARGLRYNEQFF
TRBJ2-3,TRBV4-1,CASSHYSADTQYF
TRBJ2-1,TRBV5-6,CASSPTSLTYNEQFF
TRBJ2-5,TRBV5-6,CASSLEGGTAAETQYF
TRBJ2-3,TRBV20-1,CSAHPTQYF
TRBJ2-5,TRBV5-4,CASSWGTGRETQYF
TRBJ2-7,TRBV28,CASSFVPTGYEQYF
TRBJ2-3,TRBV19,CASSTGTVKDTQYF
TRBJ2-2,TRBV10-3,CAISMTSGSANTGELFF
TRBJ2-2,TRBV2,CASSVGGHTGELFF